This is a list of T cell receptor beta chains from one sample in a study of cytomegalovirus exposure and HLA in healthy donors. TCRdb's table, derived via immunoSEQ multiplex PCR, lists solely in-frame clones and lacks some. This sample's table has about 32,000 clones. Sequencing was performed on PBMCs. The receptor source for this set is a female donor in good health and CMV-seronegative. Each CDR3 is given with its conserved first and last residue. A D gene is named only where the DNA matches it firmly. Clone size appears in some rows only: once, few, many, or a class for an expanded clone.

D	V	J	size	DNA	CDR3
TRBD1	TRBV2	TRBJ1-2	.	TGTGCCAGCAGTTGGGACAGGGGGCCGCGGGGCTACACCTTC	CASSWDRGPRGYTF
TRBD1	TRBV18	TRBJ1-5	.	TGTGCCAGCTCACCAAACACAGGGGCTGAGCAGCCCCAGCATTTT	CASSPNTGAEQPQHF
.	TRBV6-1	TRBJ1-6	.	TGTGCCAGCTGCGGCAGCTCCTATAATTCACCCCTCCACTTT	CASCGSSYNSPLHF
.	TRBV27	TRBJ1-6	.	TGTGCCAGCAGCCCCCGGCGGGACCCGGTTTCACCCCTCCACTTT	CASSPRRDPVSPLHF
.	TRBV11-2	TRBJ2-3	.	TGTGCCAGCAGCCCCCGTTCAGGCGATACGCAGTATTTT	CASSPRSGDTQYF
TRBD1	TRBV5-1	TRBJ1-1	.	TGCGCCAGCAGGGGACAGACGAACACTGAAGCTTTCTTT	CASRGQTNTEAFF
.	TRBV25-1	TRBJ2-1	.	TGTGCCAGCAGTGAATATAATATTTTCGGCGGATACAATGAGCAGTTCTTC	CASSEYNIFGGYNEQFF
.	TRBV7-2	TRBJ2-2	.	TGTGCCAGCAGCTTATTGAGCACCGGGGAGCTGTTTTTT	CASSLLSTGELFF
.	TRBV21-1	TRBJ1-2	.	TGTGCCAGCAGCAAGATAGGGGGCGTTGGCTACACCTTC	CASSKIGGVGYTF
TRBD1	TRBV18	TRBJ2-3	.	TGTGCCAGCTCACCAGGCTTGACAGGGAACACAGGTACGCAGTATTTT	CASSPGLTGNTGTQYF
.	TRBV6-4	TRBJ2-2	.	TGTGCCAGCAGTGACCAGGGCCGCGGGGACACCGGGGAGCTGTTTTTT	CASSDQGRGDTGELFF
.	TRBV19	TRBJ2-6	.	TGTGCCAGTAGTTATGGCACCTCTGGGGCCAACGTCCTGACTTTC	CASSYGTSGANVLTF
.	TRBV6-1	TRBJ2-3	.	TGTGCCAGCAGTGAGGGGCAGGGTGGGTCAGATACGCAGTATTTT	CASSEGQGGSDTQYF
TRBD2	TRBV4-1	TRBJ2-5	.	TGCGCCAGCAGCCAATCCATTAGCGGGGGGGCGGAGACCCAGTACTTC	CASSQSISGGAETQYF
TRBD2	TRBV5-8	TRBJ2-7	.	TGTGCCAGCAGCCGCCCTGGACTAGCGGCCGGCGAGCAGTACTTC	CASSRPGLAAGEQYF
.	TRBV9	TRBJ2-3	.	TGTGCCAGCAGCGTAGCCTGGCGGTCTAGCACAGATACGCAGTATTTT	CASSVAWRSSTDTQYF
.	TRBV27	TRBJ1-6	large	TGTGCCAGCAGTGCCGAACCGGGATTACTGAGCTCCTATAATTCACCCCTCCACTTT	CASSAEPGLLSSYNSPLHF
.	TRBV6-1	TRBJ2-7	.	TGTGCCAGCAAAAACTCGTGGCAGGGCTACGAGCAGTACTTC	CASKNSWQGYEQYF
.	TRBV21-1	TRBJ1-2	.	TGTGCCAGCAGCAAAGTGAGGGTCTATGGCTACACCTTC	CASSKVRVYGYTF
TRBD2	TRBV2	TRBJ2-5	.	TGTGCCAGCAGCCTAGCGGGGAAGTACCAAGAGACCCAGTACTTC	CASSLAGKYQETQYF
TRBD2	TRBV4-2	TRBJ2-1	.	TGTGCCAGCAGCCCCCGGACTAGCGGTTACAATGAGCAGTTCTTC	CASSPRTSGYNEQFF
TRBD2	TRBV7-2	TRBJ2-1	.	TGTGCCAGCAGTACCCGACTAGCCGAGCAGTTCTTC	CASSTRLAEQFF
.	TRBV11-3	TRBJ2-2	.	TGTGCCAGCAGCCTCGCCCGCAGGGCCGGGGAGCTGTTTTTT	CASSLARRAGELFF
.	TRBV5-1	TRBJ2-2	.	TGCGCCAGCAGCTTGAACCTACTGAACACCGGGGAGCTGTTTTTT	CASSLNLLNTGELFF
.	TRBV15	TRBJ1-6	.	TGTGCCACCAGCACAGGCCGCGACCATAATTCACCCCTCCACTTT	CATSTGRDHNSPLHF
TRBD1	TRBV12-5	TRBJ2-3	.	TGTGCTAGTGGTTTCCATCGGACAGGTAGCACAGATACGCAGTATTTT	CASGFHRTGSTDTQYF
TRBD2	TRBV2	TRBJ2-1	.	TGTGCCAGCAGTGTAGGACTAGCGGGGAACAATGAGCAGTTCTTC	CASSVGLAGNNEQFF
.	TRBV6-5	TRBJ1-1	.	TGTGCCAGCAGTTCCCGCTCGGTCATGAACACTGAAGCTTTCTTT	CASSSRSVMNTEAFF
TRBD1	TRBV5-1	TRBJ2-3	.	TGCGCCAGCATCCTGGGACAGGGGAGCACAGATACGCAGTATTTT	CASILGQGSTDTQYF
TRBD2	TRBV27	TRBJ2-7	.	TGTGCCAGCAGTTTGGGTGGGGGGGGTACCTACGAGCAGTACTTC	CASSLGGGGTYEQYF
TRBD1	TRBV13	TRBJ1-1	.	TGTGCCAGCAGCTTAGGCAGGGGGCCTTCGAACACTGAAGCTTTCTTT	CASSLGRGPSNTEAFF